Below, 29 T cell receptor beta chains from the same sample are listed, as sequenced in a study of Graves' ophthalmopathy and Graves' hyperthyroidism. RNA transcripts yielded amplified TCR beta CDR3 regions. Second-round multiplex PCR followed a first-round RT-PCR using HTBI primers. TCRdb re-derived calls from the multiplex PCR reads in MiXCR, one entry per CDR3 protein. This table has around 600,000 distinct CDR3 sequences, about 40% appearing once. Sample: peripheral blood. The receptors shown here come from an adult man with Graves' ophthalmopathy.

This clonotype was detected ten times or more. The CDR3 DNA is TGCAGTGCTAGAGAGGACGAAAAACTGTTTTTT. Amino acids: CSAREDEKLFF. V usage is TRBV20-1 and J usage is TRBJ1-4; unclear D gene. This CDR3 spans 11 amino acids. Looked up from germline, CDR1 is DFQATT and CDR2 is SNEGSKA (reference sequence). Trimming shortened V by 0 bases and J by 8 bases, and 4 bases separated the two germline ends.

This clonotype showed up many times. This rearrangement joins TRBV10-2 to TRBJ2-2, with 8 bases fitting TRBD1. Per the germline V gene, CDR1 is WSHSY and CDR2 is SAAADI. After removal of 3 bases from V and 2 bases from J, the junction contained 2 bases not matched to a gene. The CDR3 is 15 amino acids. The CDR3, as DNA: TGCGCCAGCAGTGAAGGACAGGGAAACACCGGGGAGCTGTTTTTT. Protein sequence: CASSEGQGNTGELFF.

This clonotype was found many times. V gene TRBV5-8 combines with J gene TRBJ1-3; 7 bases match TRBD1. Germline V gene data show CDR1 as SGHTS and CDR2 as YDEGEE. The CDR3 contains 16 residues. The junction had 7 bases not matched to a gene; V was cut back by 0 bases and J by 4 bases. CDR3 coding DNA: TGTGCCAGCAGCTTGGCCAAGGGGGCGGCCGGAAACACCATATATTTT. Translating it yields CASSLAKGAAGNTIYF.

This chain connects TRBV25-1 to TRBJ2-5; no firm D call. The CDR3 consists of 17 residues. The V end lost 6 bases, the J end lost 5 bases, and 25 bases lay between the germline ends. Germline V gives CDR1 MGHDK, CDR2 SYGVNS. The CDR3 reads CASRDGSTRSLQETQYF. The CDR3 coding sequence is TGTGCCAGCAGAGATGGCTCGACAAGGAGTCTTCAGGAGACCCAGTACTTC. The complete variable domain, with remaining parts taken from reference TRBV25-1 and TRBJ2-5, reads EADIYQTPRYLVIGTGKKITLECSQTMGHDKMYWYQQDPGMELHLIHYSYGVNSTEKGDLSSESTVSRIRTEHFPLTLESARPSHTSQYLCASRDGSTRSLQETQYFGPGTRLLVL.

In this sample, this clonotype turned up many times. The V call is TRBV29-1, the J call TRBJ2-7, with 10 bases fitting TRBD1. Trimming at V came to 4 bases and at J to 3 bases, leaving 3 bases not matched to a gene. This CDR3 has 13 residues. Germline V gene data show CDR1 as SQVTM and CDR2 as ANQGSEA. CDR3 residues: CSVGGQGFYEQYF. The CDR3 coding sequence is TGCAGCGTTGGGGGACAGGGGTTCTACGAGCAGTACTTC.

The rearrangement links TRBV5-1 to TRBJ2-5; D is uncertain. V gave up 1 base and J gave up 0 bases, with 16 bases separating them. The V gene's germline CDR1 is SGHRS and CDR2 YFSETQ. The CDR3 loop spans 17 amino acids. CDR3 in DNA: TGCGCCAGCAGCTTGTTGAGAGGAGAATGGTACCAAGAGACCCAGTACTTC. It yields the protein CASSLLRGEWYQETQYF.

To note about this clonotype: At one of its ends the junction is not consistent with the germline gene, which may arise from a read error. V is TRBV10-3 and J is TRBJ1-3; D perhaps matches TRBD1 (6 bases). This CDR3 has 17 amino acids. Germline V gene lookup returns CDR1 ENHRY and CDR2 SYGVKD. The CDR3 reads CASSLVNRAAAGNTIYF. The CDR3 DNA is TGTGCCAGCAGTTTGGTCAACAGGGCGGCGGCCGGAAACACCATATATTTT.

This clonotype was counted many times. The chain is built from TRBV12-3 or TRBV12-4 and TRBJ2-7; TRBD2 is a possible D gene (5 bases). Trimming took 2 bases from V and 6 from J, leaving 11 bases between them. The CDR3 sequence is 13 residues long. The CDR3: CASSLFGEGEQYF. The CDR3 nucleotides are TGTGCCAGCAGTTTATTTGGCGAGGGCGAGCAGTACTTC.

The chain combines TRBV29-1 with TRBJ2-7; 8 nucleotides line up with TRBD1. Germline CDR1 reads SQVTM; CDR2 reads ANQGSEA. This CDR3 contains 13 residues. Written as DNA, the CDR3 is TGCAGTTACCGGACAGGGTTCTACTACGAGCAGTACTTC. Amino acid sequence: CSYRTGFYYEQYF.

This clonotype was recorded at least ten times. The germline gene is not matched at one end of the junction; a read error may be the cause. V usage is TRBV7-9 and J usage is TRBJ2-2, with 7 nucleotides matching TRBD1. The CDR3 has 12 amino acids. Looked up from germline, CDR1 is SEHNR and CDR2 is FQNEAQ (reference sequence). DNA of the CDR3: TGTGCTAGCAGCCAGGGGGCCGGGGAGCTGTTTTTT. It specifies CASSQGAGELFF.

This rearrangement joins TRBV10-3 to TRBJ1-5; D call uncertain. The CDR3 is 14 residues long. The V end was cut by 8 bases, the J end by 6 bases, with 17 bases between. Germline CDR1 is ENHRY and CDR2 is SYGVKD. The CDR3 nucleotides read TGTGCCATCGGTTTGGTCGGGGTCGGTCAGCCCCAGCATTTT. Encoded protein: CAIGLVGVGQPQHF.

As for this clonotype: Sequence at one end of the junction differs from germline and may be a read error. This chain's CDR3 is CASSKSGGAGETQDF. In DNA form, the CDR3 reads TGCGCCAGCAGCAAGAGCGGGGGGGCCGGAGAGACCCAGGACTTC. The rearrangement joins TRBV5-1 to TRBJ2-5; TRBD2 matches at 10 bases. Germline V gene data show CDR1 as SGHRS and CDR2 as YFSETQ. The CDR3 length is 15 residues.

For the CDR3, the DNA is TGTGCCATCAGTGAGTCTACAGGGAGGAAAGTTGAGGCCCAGTACTTC. Its translation: CAISESTGRKVEAQYF. The gene calls are TRBV10-3 and TRBJ2-5, with D tentatively TRBD1 or TRBD2 (6 bases each). Germline V CDR1 and CDR2: ENHRY, SYGVKD. This CDR3 has 16 amino acids. With 0 bases removed from V and 9 bases from J, the gap between germline ends came to 20 bases.

This clonotype was seen at least ten times. This sequence joins TRBV7-9 and TRBJ2-6; D not certain. V was cut by 3 bases and J by 4 bases, with 10 bases left in between. CDR3 size: 15 residues. The germline V gene has CDR1 SEHNR and CDR2 FQNEAQ (reference sequence). CDR3 bases: TGTGCCAGCAGCTTGTATGAGGAAGGGGCCAACGTCCTGACTTTC. Residues: CASSLYEEGANVLTF.

Of note for this clonotype: A much larger clone differs by one base, so this may be a read error. Since the CDR3 does not end with the conserved phenylalanine or tryptophan, this likely comes from a read error. No DNA is shown, since the ends of the CDR3 on it are uncertain; the CDR3 is the one TCRdb lists. This rearrangement joins TRBV2 to TRBJ1-5; the DNA was not used to check the table's D call, TRBD1. The germline CDR1 and CDR2 sequences are SNHLY and FYNNEI. The CDR3 has 18 residues if both end residues are counted. The CDR3 sequence: CASSEGAGLSEFFEKGHS.

This clonotype was counted at least ten times. The rearrangement uses TRBV7-2 and TRBJ1-2, with 7 bases identical to TRBD1. The CDR3 is 15 residues long. V shed 3 bases and J 6 bases; nucleotides not matched to a gene: 10. Germline CDR1 reads SGHTA; CDR2 reads FQGNSA. The CDR3 protein is CASSFLNTGENGYTF. CDR3 DNA: TGTGCCAGCAGCTTTTTGAACACAGGGGAGAATGGCTACACCTTC. Full variable domain (remainder filled in from reference TRBV7-2 and TRBJ1-2): GAGVSQSPSNKVTEKGKDVELRCDPISGHTALYWYRQSLGQGLEFLIYFQGNSAPDKSGLPSDRFSAERTGGSVSTLTIQRTQQEDSAVYLCASSFLNTGENGYTFGSGTRLTVV.

As for this clonotype: A much larger clone differs by one base, so this may be a read error. This chain joins TRBV2 and TRBJ2-7; D unclear. Trimming took 10 bases from V and 3 from J, leaving 10 bases between them. In germline, CDR1 is SNHLY, CDR2 FYNNEI. This CDR3 has 11 residues. CDR3 amino acids: CAIAQDYEQYF. CDR3 DNA sequence: TGTGCCATCGCCCAGGACTACGAGCAGTACTTC.

The V call is TRBV20-1, the J call TRBJ1-2; TRBD1 agrees at 11 bases. In germline, CDR1 is DFQATT, CDR2 SNEGSKA (reference sequence). The CDR3 has 15 residues. Germline trimming cut 0 bases from V and 8 bases from J; bases unmatched to any gene: 8. The CDR3 coding sequence is TGCAGTGCTAGAGATCGGACAGGGGGCGCTCGGGGCTACACCTTC. It codes for CSARDRTGGARGYTF.

This chain connects TRBV30 to TRBJ2-7; no clear D. The CDR3 is made up of 13 amino acids. Germline CDR1 GTSNPN, CDR2 SVGIG (reference sequence). Trimming left V 4 bases short and J 3 bases short, with 13 bases between. The CDR3 here is CAWIPPGRYEQYF. CDR3 DNA: TGTGCCTGGATCCCGCCGGGTCGCTACGAGCAGTACTTC.

Comments on this clonotype: This may stem from a read error, because a much larger clone lies one nucleotide away. CDR3 nucleotide sequence: TGTGCCAGCATTACAGGGGATGGCTACACCTTC. Translating it yields CASITGDGYTF. This rearrangement joins TRBV7-8 to TRBJ1-2, with 7 nucleotides matching TRBD1. The CDR3 extends over 11 amino acids. With 7 bases clipped from V and 6 bases from J, the junction kept 2 bases outside the gene matches. CDR1 is SGHVS, CDR2 FQNEAQ, per germline.

The chain has TRBV10-3 and TRBJ1-4; D unclear. CDR1 is ENHRY and CDR2 is SYGVKD in the germline V gene. This CDR3 spans 14 amino acids. Trimming took 10 bases from V and 2 from J, leaving 14 bases between them. The CDR3 protein is CASRTPATNEKLFF. The CDR3 DNA sequence: TGTGCCAGCAGGACCCCTGCGACTAATGAAAAACTGTTTTTT.

This clonotype has at least ten counts. CDR3 coding DNA: TGCAGCGTTGAAGGGGGGACCGGGGAGCTGTTTTTT. Its protein product is CSVEGGTGELFF. V gene TRBV29-1 combines with J gene TRBJ2-2; D assignment may be TRBD1 or TRBD2 (5 bases each). V lost 1 base, J lost 5 bases, and 5 bases lay in between. Germline V gives CDR1 SQVTM, CDR2 ANQGSEA. This CDR3 comprises 12 residues.

This clonotype was seen only once. V usage is TRBV10-3 and J usage is TRBJ2-2; possible D gene TRBD2, 5 bases. Trimming took off 10 bases at V and 7 bases at J, with 16 bases between the two ends. The CDR3 sequence is 13 residues long. Germline V gene data show CDR1 as ENHRY and CDR2 as SYGVKD. CDR3 in DNA: TGTGCCAGCCGTACTAGTCCTGGCGGGGAGCTGTTTTTT. Its translation is CASRTSPGGELFF.

The chain carries TRBV12-3 or TRBV12-4 and TRBJ1-6; possibly TRBD1 for D (5 bases). V lost 6 bases and J 10 bases, leaving 19 bases between the germline ends. The CDR3 spans 15 residues. CDR3 bases: TGTGCCAGCAGCCCTCGACGGGGTTGGGACTCACCCCTCCACTTT. It specifies CASSPRRGWDSPLHF.

This clonotype occurred many times. The rearrangement joins TRBV20-1 to TRBJ1-5, with TRBD1 identical over 9 bases. Germline CDR1 DFQATT, CDR2 SNEGSKA (reference sequence). The J segment lost 0 bases and the V segment lost 3 bases, leaving 0 bases of the junction unmatched. The CDR3 sequence is 14 residues long. The CDR3 DNA reads TGCAGTGCTAGGGGACAGGGTAGCAATCAGCCCCAGCATTTT. Protein sequence: CSARGQGSNQPQHF.

The sample holds many counts of this clonotype. J is TRBJ2-7 and V is TRBV2; D not resolved. CDR1 and CDR2 from the germline V gene are SNHLY and FYNNEI. This CDR3 region has 13 residues. V lost 2 bases and J 3 bases, leaving 8 bases between the germline ends. CDR3 in amino acids: CASSELVGYEQYF. The CDR3 DNA reads TGTGCCAGCAGTGAATTGGTGGGCTACGAGCAGTACTTC. Variable domain in full (rest from reference TRBV2 and TRBJ2-7): EPEVTQTPSHQVTQMGQEVILRCVPISNHLYFYWYRQILGQKVEFLVSFYNNEISEKSEIFDDQFSVERPDGSNFTLKIRSTKLEDSAMYFCASSELVGYEQYFGPGTRLTVT.

The CDR3 DNA is TGTGCCTGGAGGGACTTGACTAACACCGGGGAGCTGTTTTTT. As protein: CAWRDLTNTGELFF. The V and J genes are TRBV30 and TRBJ2-2, with a weak D call TRBD2 (5 bases). Trimming pared 3 bases from V and 2 bases from J, leaving 10 bases between. This CDR3 spans 14 amino acids. In germline, CDR1 is GTSNPN, CDR2 SVGIG (reference sequence).

This clonotype was found many times. The chain has TRBV7-9 and TRBJ2-7; 8 bases line up with TRBD2. Germline lookup yields CDR1 SEHNR and CDR2 FQNEAQ (reference sequence). The CDR3 runs to 15 residues. J was trimmed by 7 bases and V by 1 base; bases with no gene match: 9. The CDR3, as DNA: TGTGCCAGCAGCTTAGTCAGCGGGGGCCTCGGGGAGCAGTACTTC. Protein product: CASSLVSGGLGEQYF.

This rearrangement joins TRBV29-1 to TRBJ2-7; 13 bases line up with TRBD2. CDR3 length equals 16 residues. The V and J ends lost 4 bases and 4 bases, in that order; junction bases with no gene match: 10. The germline V gene has CDR1 SQVTM and CDR2 ANQGSEA. This chain's CDR3 is CSVAGTSGIGGYEQYF. The CDR3 DNA follows: TGCAGCGTTGCCGGGACTAGCGGGATTGGAGGTTACGAGCAGTACTTC.